This T cell receptor (beta chain) was captured by sequencing in a study of blood T cell repertoires in COVID-19. In the study's own analysis: Amplification of reference gene primers was used by the study to estimate nucleated cell counts. The repertoire was sequenced with immunoSEQ multiplex PCR; TCRdb's copy has only in-frame clones and lacks some. For V, J and clone size, that table is used; D and trimming come from the DNA. Among about 130,000 clones listed, roughly 69% were seen once. This clone was detected once. V was clipped by 3 bases and J by 2 bases; unmatched bases: 10. Germline CDR1 SGHRS, CDR2 YFSETQ. The CDR3 is made up of 20 amino acids.

The rearrangement links TRBV5-1 to TRBJ2-2; 16 bases fit TRBD2. The sequence was collected from a woman in her sixties or seventies with acute or convalescent COVID-19. Sequencing used peripheral blood. The CDR3, as DNA: TGCGCCAGCAGCTGGTCAGGGACTAGCGGGAGGGCCGTTAACACCGGGGAGCTGTTTTTT. Translation gives CASSWSGTSGRAVNTGELFF.